This T cell receptor beta chain comes out of a study of CD8+ T cells in alopecia areata. Treatment specified: oral pan-JAK inhibitor, 5-10 mg twice daily. The investigators collected lesional scalp punch biopsies and peripheral blood from alopecia areata patients. CDR1 DFQATT and CDR2 SNEGSKA come from the germline V gene (reference sequence). The CDR3 covers 11 residues. The V end was cut by 3 bases, the J end by 4 bases, with 6 bases between. Extracted RNA was reverse transcribed into cDNA, the sequencing template. The protocol was immunoSEQ multiplex PCR, while the TCRdb copy is restricted to in-frame clones and leaves out a portion. The data show a few thousand clones, with around 64% seen just once and 12% held by the top ten.

This clonotype was sampled from a human donor with alopecia areata. J is TRBJ1-1 and V is TRBV20-1, with D tentatively TRBD1 (5 bases). The material sequenced was skin, taken at week 24, from a patient treated with tofacitinib. CDR3 DNA sequence: TGCAGTGCTAGGCAGGGCACTGAAGCTTTCTTT. Translating gives CSARQGTEAFF.